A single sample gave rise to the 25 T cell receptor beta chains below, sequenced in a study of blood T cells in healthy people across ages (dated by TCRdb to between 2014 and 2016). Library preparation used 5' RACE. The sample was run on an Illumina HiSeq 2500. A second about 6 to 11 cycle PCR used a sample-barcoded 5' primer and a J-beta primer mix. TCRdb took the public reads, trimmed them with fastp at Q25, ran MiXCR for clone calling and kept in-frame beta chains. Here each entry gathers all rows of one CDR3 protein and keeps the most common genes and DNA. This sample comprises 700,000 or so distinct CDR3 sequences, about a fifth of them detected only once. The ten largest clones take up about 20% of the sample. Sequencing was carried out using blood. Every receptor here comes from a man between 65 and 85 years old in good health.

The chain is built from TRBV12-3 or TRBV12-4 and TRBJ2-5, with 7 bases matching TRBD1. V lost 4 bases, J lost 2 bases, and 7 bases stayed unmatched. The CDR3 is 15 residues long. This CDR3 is CASSSQGRGQETQYF. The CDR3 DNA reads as TGTGCCAGCAGTTCTCAAGGCAGGGGGCAAGAGACCCAGTACTTC.

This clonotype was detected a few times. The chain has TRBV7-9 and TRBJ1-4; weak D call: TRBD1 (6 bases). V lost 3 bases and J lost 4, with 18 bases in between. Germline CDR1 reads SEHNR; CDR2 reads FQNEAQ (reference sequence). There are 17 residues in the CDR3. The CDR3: CASSFWLGDRSNEKLFF. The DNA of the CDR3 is TGTGCCAGCAGCTTTTGGTTGGGAGACAGGAGTAATGAAAAACTGTTTTTT.

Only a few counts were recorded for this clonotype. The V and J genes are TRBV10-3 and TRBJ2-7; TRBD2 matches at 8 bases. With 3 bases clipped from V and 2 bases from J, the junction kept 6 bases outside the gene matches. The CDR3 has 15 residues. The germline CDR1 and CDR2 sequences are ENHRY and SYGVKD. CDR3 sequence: CAISEGGGTTYEQYV. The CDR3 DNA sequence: TGTGCCATCAGTGAAGGCGGGGGGACCACCTACGAGCAGTACGTC.

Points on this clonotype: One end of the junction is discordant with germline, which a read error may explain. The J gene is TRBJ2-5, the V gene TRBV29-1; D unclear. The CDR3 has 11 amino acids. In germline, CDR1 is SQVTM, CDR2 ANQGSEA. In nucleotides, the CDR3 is TGCAACGTTGAGGTGTCGGAGACCCAGTACTTC. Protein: CNVEVSETQYF.

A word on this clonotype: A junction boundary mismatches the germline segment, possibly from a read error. The CDR3 is CASSPREVF. The CDR3 DNA is TGTGCCAGCAGTCCCCGAGAGGTCTTC. The chain has TRBV12-3 or TRBV12-4 and TRBJ2-1; no clear D. The CDR3 is made up of 9 amino acids.

In nucleotides, the CDR3 is TGCAGTGCTAGTCTGCGGGGTCCTGGGGCCAACGTCCTGACTTTC. Its translation is CSASLRGPGANVLTF. The V gene is TRBV20-1, the J gene TRBJ2-6; D may be TRBD2 (6 bases). V was cut by 3 bases and J by 2 bases, with 11 bases left in between. This CDR3 is 15 amino acids long. Germline lookup yields CDR1 DFQATT and CDR2 SNEGSKA (reference sequence).

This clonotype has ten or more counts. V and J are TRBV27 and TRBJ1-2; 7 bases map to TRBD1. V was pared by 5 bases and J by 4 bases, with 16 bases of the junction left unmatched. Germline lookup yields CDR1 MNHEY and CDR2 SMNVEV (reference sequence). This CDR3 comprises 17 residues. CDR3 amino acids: CASSQYGTEVPLYGYTF. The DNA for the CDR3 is TGTGCCAGCAGTCAATACGGGACAGAGGTACCCCTCTATGGCTACACCTTC.

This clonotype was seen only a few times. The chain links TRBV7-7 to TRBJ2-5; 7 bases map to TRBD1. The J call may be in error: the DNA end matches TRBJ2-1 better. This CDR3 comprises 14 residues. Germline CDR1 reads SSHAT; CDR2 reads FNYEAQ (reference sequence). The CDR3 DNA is TGTGCCAGCAGCCGGGACAGAAGTGACTATGAGCAGTTCTTC. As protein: CASSRDRSDYEQFF.

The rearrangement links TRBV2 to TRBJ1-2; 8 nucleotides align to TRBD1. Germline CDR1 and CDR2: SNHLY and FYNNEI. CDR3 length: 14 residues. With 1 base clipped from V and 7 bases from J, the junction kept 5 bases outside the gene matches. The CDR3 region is CASSEVGQGAGYTF. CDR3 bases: TGTGCCAGCAGTGAAGTAGGGCAGGGGGCTGGCTACACCTTC.

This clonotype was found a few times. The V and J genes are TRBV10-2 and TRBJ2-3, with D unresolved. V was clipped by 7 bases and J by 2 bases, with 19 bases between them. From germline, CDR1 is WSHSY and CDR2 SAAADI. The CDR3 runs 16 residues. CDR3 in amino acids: CASTYSGGRPTDTQYF. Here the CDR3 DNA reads TGCGCCAGCACCTACTCTGGTGGCAGGCCCACAGATACGCAGTATTTT.

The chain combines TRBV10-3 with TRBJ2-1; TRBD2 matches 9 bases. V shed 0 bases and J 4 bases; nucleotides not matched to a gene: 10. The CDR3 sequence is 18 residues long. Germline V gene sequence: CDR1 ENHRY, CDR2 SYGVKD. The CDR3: CAISESPASGTKYNEQFF. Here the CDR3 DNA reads TGTGCCATCAGTGAGTCGCCGGCTAGCGGGACCAAATACAATGAGCAGTTCTTC.

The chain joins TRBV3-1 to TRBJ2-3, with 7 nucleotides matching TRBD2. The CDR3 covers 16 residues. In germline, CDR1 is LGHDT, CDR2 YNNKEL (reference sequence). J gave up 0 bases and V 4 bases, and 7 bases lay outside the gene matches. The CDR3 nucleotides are TGTGCCAGCAGCCCCAGGAGCGGGGCTAGCACAGATACGCAGTATTTT. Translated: CASSPRSGASTDTQYF.

Here the CDR3 DNA reads TGCGCCAGCAGCAGCACCGGGACAGGGGGCACAGATACGCAGTATTTT. This encodes CASSSTGTGGTDTQYF. The J gene is TRBJ2-3, the V gene TRBV5-1; the match to TRBD1 covers 10 bases. There are 16 residues in the CDR3. Germline loops: CDR1 SGHRS, CDR2 YFSETQ. J gave up 1 base and V 4 bases, and 6 bases lay outside the gene matches.

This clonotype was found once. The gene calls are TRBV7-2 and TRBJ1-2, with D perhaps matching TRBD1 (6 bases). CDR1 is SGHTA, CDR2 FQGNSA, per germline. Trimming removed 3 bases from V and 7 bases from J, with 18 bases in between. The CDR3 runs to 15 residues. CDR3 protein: CASSFRGSGLGGYTF. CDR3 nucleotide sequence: TGTGCCAGCAGCTTTAGGGGGTCAGGGTTGGGTGGCTACACCTTC.

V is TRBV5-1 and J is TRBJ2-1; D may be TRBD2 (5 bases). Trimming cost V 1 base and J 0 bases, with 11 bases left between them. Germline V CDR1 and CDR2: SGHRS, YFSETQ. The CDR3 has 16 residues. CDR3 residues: CASSLTGISSYNEQFF. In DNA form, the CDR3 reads TGCGCCAGCAGCTTGACGGGGATCAGCTCCTACAATGAGCAGTTCTTC.

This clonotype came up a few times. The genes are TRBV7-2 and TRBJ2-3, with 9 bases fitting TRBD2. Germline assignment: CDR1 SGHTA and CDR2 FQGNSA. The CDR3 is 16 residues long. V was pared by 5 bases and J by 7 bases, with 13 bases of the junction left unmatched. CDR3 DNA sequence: TGTGCCAGCAGCGTCCGCGGGACTAGCCCTATCCATACGCAGTATTTT. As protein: CASSVRGTSPIHTQYF.

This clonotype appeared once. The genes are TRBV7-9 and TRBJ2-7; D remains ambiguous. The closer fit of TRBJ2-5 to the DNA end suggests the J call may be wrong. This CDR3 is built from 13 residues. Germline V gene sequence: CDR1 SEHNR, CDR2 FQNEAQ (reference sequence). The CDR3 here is CASSFALSETQYF. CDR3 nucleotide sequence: TGTGCCAGCAGCTTTGCACTCTCGGAGACCCAGTACTTC.

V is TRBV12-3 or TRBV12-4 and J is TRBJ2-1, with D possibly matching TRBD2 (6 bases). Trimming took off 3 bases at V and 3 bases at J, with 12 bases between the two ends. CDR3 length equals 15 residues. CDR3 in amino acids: CASSFELALYNEQFF. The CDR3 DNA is TGTGCCAGCAGTTTCGAACTAGCTCTCTACAATGAGCAGTTCTTC.

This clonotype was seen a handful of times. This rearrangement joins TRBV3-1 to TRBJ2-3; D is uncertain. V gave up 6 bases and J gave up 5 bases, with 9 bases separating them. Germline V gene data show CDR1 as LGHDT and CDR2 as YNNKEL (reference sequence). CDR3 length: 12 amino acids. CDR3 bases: TGTGCCAGCAGGCAAACTGGAGATACGCAGTATTTT. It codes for CASRQTGDTQYF.

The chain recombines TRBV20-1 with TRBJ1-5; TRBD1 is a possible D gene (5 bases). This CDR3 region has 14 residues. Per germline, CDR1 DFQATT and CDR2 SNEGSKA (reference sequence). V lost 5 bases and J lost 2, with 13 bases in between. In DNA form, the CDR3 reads TGCAGTGCTCGGGAAGGGGCTGGCAATCAGCCCCAGCATTTT. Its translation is CSAREGAGNQPQHF.

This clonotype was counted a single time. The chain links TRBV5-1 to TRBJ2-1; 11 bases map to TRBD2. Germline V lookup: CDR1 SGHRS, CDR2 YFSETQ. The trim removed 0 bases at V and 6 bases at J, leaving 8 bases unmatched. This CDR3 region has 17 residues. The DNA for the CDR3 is TGCGCCAGCAGCTTGGGGAGGGGTAGCGGGAGGGCCAATGAGCAGTTCTTC. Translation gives CASSLGRGSGRANEQFF.

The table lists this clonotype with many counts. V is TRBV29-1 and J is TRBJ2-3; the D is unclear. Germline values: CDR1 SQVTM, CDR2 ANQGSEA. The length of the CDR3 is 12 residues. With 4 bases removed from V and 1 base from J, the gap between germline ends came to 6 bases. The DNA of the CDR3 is TGCAGCGTTGTGGTGGGCACAGATACGCAGTATTTT. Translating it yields CSVVVGTDTQYF.

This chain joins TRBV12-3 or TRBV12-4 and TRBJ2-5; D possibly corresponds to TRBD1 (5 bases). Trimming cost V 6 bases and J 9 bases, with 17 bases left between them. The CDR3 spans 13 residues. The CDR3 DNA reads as TGTGCCAGCAGCCCAGCCCAGGGTGAGGCCCAGTACTTC. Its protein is CASSPAQGEAQYF.

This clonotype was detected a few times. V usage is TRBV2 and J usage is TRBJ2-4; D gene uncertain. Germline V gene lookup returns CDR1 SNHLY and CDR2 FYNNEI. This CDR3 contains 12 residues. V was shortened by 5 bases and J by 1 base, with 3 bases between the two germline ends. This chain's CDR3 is CASSMAKNIQYF. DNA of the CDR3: TGTGCCAGCAGTATGGCCAAAAACATTCAGTACTTC.

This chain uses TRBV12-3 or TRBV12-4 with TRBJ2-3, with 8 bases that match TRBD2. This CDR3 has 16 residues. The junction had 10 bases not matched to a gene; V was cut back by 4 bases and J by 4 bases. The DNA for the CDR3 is TGTGCCAGCAGTTGGGGTCGGGGGGGGATCGCAGATACGCAGTATTTT. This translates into CASSWGRGGIADTQYF.